The sequence of this TCR beta chain was determined in a study of sequential checkpoint blockade in melanoma. The wider study: Randomization was 1:1 between first-line nivolumab→ipilimumab and ipilimumab→nivolumab.

The treatment here: randomized to nivolumab then ipilimumab (arm A) or the reverse (arm B). Live CD3+CD8+ CD19− CD56− cells were sorted from PBMCs. The table came from immunoSEQ multiplex PCR; TCRdb's copy has only in-frame clones and leaves some out. Among more than 15,000 clones listed, approximately 66% were seen once. Germline values: CDR1 SGHDN, CDR2 FVKESK. After removal of 10 bases from V and 4 bases from J, the junction contained 8 bases not matched to a gene. The CDR3 is 13 amino acids. Specimen: CD8+ T cells sorted from blood (inferred from file names), collected from a patient given nivolumab and ipilimumab in sequence. The source is a human donor with melanoma. The gene calls are TRBV14 and TRBJ1-1; 8 bases fit TRBD1. The CDR3 here is CATRTGKGTEAFF. The DNA of the CDR3 is TGTGCCACCAGGACAGGGAAGGGCACTGAAGCTTTCTTT.